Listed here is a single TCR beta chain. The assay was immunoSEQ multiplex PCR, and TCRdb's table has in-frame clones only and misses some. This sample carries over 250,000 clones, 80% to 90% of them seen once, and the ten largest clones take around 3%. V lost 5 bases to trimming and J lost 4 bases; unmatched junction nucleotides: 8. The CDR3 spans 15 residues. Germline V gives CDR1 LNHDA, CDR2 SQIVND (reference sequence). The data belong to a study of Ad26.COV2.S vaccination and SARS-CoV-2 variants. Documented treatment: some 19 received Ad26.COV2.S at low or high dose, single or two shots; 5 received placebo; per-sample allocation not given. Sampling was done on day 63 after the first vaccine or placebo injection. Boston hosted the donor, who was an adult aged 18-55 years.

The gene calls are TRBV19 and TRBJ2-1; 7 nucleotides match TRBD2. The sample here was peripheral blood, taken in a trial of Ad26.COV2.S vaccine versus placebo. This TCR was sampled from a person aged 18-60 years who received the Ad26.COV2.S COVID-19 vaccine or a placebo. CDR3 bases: TGTGCCAGTAGTTCGGGAGGAGCGGGATACAATGAGCAGTTCTTC. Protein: CASSSGGAGYNEQFF.